One sample yielded the 5 T cell receptor beta chains listed below, sequenced in a study of CD8 T cells in ankylosing spondylitis. Via MiXCR, TCRdb re-called the 5' RACE reads, giving one row per CDR3 protein. The data contain 650,000 to 800,000 distinct CDR3 sequences, around 19% of them singletons. Their antigens remain unidentified. Study conclusions and caveats: Ankylosing spondylitis blood seemed to carry a telltale TCR beta motif made of under 10 highly homologous variants.

Sequenced sample: blood, either unsorted or a sorted T cell fraction (not recorded which). Receptors were obtained from a male donor with ankylosing spondylitis.

This clonotype was picked up many times. V gene TRBV12-3 or TRBV12-4 combines with J gene TRBJ1-1; no clear D gene. The length of the CDR3 is 11 residues. Trimming took 3 bases from V and 7 from J, leaving 6 bases between them. This CDR3 is CASSFGVEAFF. CDR3 in DNA: TGTGCCAGCAGTTTTGGGGTTGAAGCTTTCTTT.

This clonotype was seen a handful of times. V usage is TRBV2 and J usage is TRBJ1-3; 7 positions agree with TRBD1. CDR3 size: 14 residues. V lost 5 bases to trimming and J lost 3 bases; unmatched junction nucleotides: 4. Germline V gene lookup returns CDR1 SNHLY and CDR2 FYNNEI. The CDR3 nucleotides read TGTGCCAGCAGTCGGGACAGTCGTGGAAACACCATATATTTT. It specifies CASSRDSRGNTIYF.

This clonotype was found many times. The chain has TRBV5-6 and TRBJ2-2, with unresolved D. CDR1 and CDR2 (germline): SGHDT, YYEEEE. The ends were cut back, 2 bases at V and 2 bases at J, with 19 bases in the middle. The CDR3 length is 18 residues. CDR3 bases: TGTGCCAGCAGCTTCCTGCCCGGAAGCAAGGGTAACACCGGGGAGCTGTTTTTT. It encodes CASSFLPGSKGNTGELFF.

This clonotype turned up a few times. This chain joins TRBV20-1 and TRBJ1-2; tentative D call: TRBD1 (6 bases). The CDR3 consists of 12 residues. Trimming took off 5 bases at V and 8 bases at J, with 15 bases between the two ends. The V gene's germline CDR1 is DFQATT and CDR2 SNEGSKA (reference sequence). CDR3 sequence reads: CSAATGTGGYTF. The CDR3 coding sequence is TGCAGTGCTGCCACAGGGACGGGCGGCTACACCTTC.

This clonotype has just one count. This chain uses TRBV20-1 with TRBJ2-5; 7 bases fit TRBD1. The CDR3 covers 13 residues. The V gene's germline CDR1 is DFQATT and CDR2 SNEGSKA (reference sequence). Losses at the gene ends were 5 bases for V and 5 bases for J; bases not matched to a gene: 8. Written as DNA, the CDR3 is TGCAGTGCTCCGACAGGGTATATTGAGACCCAGTACTTC. It codes for CSAPTGYIETQYF.